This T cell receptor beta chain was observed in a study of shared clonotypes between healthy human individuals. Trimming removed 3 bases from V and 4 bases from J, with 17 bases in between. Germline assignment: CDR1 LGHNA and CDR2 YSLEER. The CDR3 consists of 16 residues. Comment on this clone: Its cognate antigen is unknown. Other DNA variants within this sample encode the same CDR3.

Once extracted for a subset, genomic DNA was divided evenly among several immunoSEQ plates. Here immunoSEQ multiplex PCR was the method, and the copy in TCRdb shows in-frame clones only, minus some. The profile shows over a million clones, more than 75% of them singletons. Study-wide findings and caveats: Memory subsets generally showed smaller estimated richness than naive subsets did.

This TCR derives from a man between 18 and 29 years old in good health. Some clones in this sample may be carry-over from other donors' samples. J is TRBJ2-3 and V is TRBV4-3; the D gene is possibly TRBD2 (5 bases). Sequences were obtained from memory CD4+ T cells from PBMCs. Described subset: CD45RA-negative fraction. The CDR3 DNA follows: TGCGCCAGCAGCCAGGTAGGAGGTAGCGCGGCAGATACGCAGTATTTT. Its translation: CASSQVGGSAADTQYF.